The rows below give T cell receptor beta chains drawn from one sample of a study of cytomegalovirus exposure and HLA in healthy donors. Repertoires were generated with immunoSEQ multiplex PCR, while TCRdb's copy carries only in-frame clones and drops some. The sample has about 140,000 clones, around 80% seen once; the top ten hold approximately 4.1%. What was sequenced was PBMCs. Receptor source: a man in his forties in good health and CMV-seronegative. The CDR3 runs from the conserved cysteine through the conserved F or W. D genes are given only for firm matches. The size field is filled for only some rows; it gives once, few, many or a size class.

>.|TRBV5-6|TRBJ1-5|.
TGTGCCAGCAGCTTCCCTGGGCAGGGGCAGCCCCAGCATTTT
CASSFPGQGQPQHF
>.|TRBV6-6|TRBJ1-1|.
TGTGCCAGCAGGGAGTCCCAGAACACTGAAGCTTTCTTT
CASRESQNTEAFF
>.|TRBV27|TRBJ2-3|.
TGTGCCAGCAGTTTAGAGGGAGATACGCAGTATTTT
CASSLEGDTQYF
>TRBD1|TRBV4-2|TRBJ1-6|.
TGTGCCAGCAGCCTTCCGGGACAGAATTCCCCCCTCCACTTT
CASSLPGQNSPLHF
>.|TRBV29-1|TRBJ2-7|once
TGCAGCGTTCTCAGGGTTCTTTCCTCCTACGAGCAGTACTTC
CSVLRVLSSYEQYF
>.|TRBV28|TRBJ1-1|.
TGTGCCAGCAGTTTAGGGCTTATGAACACTGAAGCTTTCTTT
CASSLGLMNTEAFF
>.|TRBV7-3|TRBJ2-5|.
TGTGCCAGCAGCTTAACAGCTGAGGGAGAGACCCAGTACTTC
CASSLTAEGETQYF
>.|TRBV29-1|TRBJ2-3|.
TGCAGCGCTGGCCTCACAGATACGCAGTATTTT
CSAGLTDTQYF
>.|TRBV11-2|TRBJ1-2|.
TGTGCCAGCAGCCGGACAGTTAACTATGGCTACACCTTC
CASSRTVNYGYTF
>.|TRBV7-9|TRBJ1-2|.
TGTGCCAGCAGCCCGACATGGAAAAACTATGGCTACACCTTC
CASSPTWKNYGYTF
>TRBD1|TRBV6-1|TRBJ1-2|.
TGTGCCAGCAAAGAGGACAGGGGGGGAATCTATGGCTACACCTTC
CASKEDRGGIYGYTF
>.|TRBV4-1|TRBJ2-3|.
TGCGCCAGCAGCCAAGTAGTGGCTGGGGCGGGGGCTAATACGCAGTATTTT
CASSQVVAGAGANTQYF
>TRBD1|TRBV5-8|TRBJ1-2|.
TGTGCCAGCAGTGGGGACAGGGCCGGAGGCTACACCTTC
CASSGDRAGGYTF
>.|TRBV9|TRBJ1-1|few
TGTGCCAGCAGCGTAGTAGAGATCACTGAAGCTTTCTTT
CASSVVEITEAFF
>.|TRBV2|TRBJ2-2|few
TGTGCCAGCACGGACAGAGGAGGCACCGGGGAGCTGTTTTTT
CASTDRGGTGELFF
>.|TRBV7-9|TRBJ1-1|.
TGTGCCAGCAGCTTAGAGGGGGTGGCCACTGAAGCTTTCTTT
CASSLEGVATEAFF
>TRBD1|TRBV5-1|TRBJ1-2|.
TGCGCCAGCAGAACCGGGACAGGGTTTGGGGACTATGGCTACACCTTC
CASRTGTGFGDYGYTF
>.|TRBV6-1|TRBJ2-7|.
TGTGCCAGCAGTGTGCGTCCCTACGAGCAGTACTTC
CASSVRPYEQYF
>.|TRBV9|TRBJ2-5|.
TGTGCCAGCAGCGGGACAGACCTTGGAGAGACCCAGTACTTC
CASSGTDLGETQYF
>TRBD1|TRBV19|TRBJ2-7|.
TGTGCCAGTAGTACGGACAGGGGGTACGAGCAGTACTTC
CASSTDRGYEQYF
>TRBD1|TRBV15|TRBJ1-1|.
TGTGCCACCAGCAGAGGGGACAGGGGTGACACTGAAGCTTTCTTT
CATSRGDRGDTEAFF
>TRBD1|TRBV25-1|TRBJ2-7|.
TGTGCCAGCAGTCTGTGGACAGGGAGGATCTACGAGCAGTACTTC
CASSLWTGRIYEQYF
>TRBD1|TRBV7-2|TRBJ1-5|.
TGTGCCAGCAGTTTTACAGGGGTGGGCAATCAGCCCCAGCATTTT
CASSFTGVGNQPQHF